The present TCR beta chain was sequenced within a study of CDR3 diversity in severe acne. The CDR3 spans 13 residues. Germline assignment: CDR1 SGHRS and CDR2 YFSETQ. J was trimmed by 6 bases and V by 0 bases; bases with no gene match: 3. Sample share makes this clonotype medium-sized (0.01 to 0.1%). TCRdb re-called the PCR reads through MiXCR, storing one row per CDR3 protein. The data hold 65,000 to 95,000 distinct CDR3 sequences, with 45% to 60% observed a single time. V usage is TRBV5-1 and J usage is TRBJ2-7, with 7 bases aligning to TRBD1. Input material: blood. This sequence originates from a male donor in good health, without acne. CDR3 in DNA: TGCGCCAGCAGCTTGGAGGGGGCAGTCGAGCAGTACTTC. Protein: CASSLEGAVEQYF.